This TCR beta chain originates from a study of molecular identifiers for immune sequencing clone quantification. TCRdb independently ran MiXCR on the PCR reads; one entry per CDR3 protein. The data show hundreds of thousands of distinct CDR3 sequences, roughly a quarter seen once. CDR3 length: 15 residues. Germline V lookup: CDR1 SGHDN, CDR2 FVKESK. V trimming: 1 base; J trimming: 4 bases; junction bases outside the gene matches: 6. This receptor was taken from a human donor in good health. Some libraries in this study had Jurkat cell RNA spiked in. The rearrangement uses TRBV14 and TRBJ1-2; 7 nucleotides match TRBD1. Source material: naive CD8+ T cells from blood, with Jurkat cell RNA spiked in. Subset here: FACS-sorted CD8+CD4-CCR7+CD45RA+ naive T cells. Here the CDR3 reads CASSQAPGGGYGYTF. The CDR3 region has the DNA TGTGCCAGCAGCCAAGCTCCAGGGGGAGGCTATGGCTACACCTTC.